This paragraph reports one T cell receptor beta chain. As yet, its antigen is unknown. Extracted RNA was reverse transcribed into cDNA, the sequencing template. This table comes from immunoSEQ multiplex PCR, and its TCRdb copy is limited to in-frame clones, with some not included. Of 200,000 to 250,000 clones detected, less than 65% appear once; the ten largest clones hold around 3.9%. The data are from a study of CD8+ T cells in alopecia areata. Whole-study findings and limits: Lesional scalp, especially alopecia totalis/universalis, showed higher clonality than normal scalp.

Treatment meaning: oral pan-JAK inhibitor, 5-10 mg twice daily. The V end was cut by 3 bases, the J end by 1 base, with 10 bases between. The CDR3 consists of 14 residues. The germline V gene has CDR1 SGDLS and CDR2 YYNGEE. The sequencing here drew on CD4+ T cells sorted from blood, taken at week 4, from a patient treated with tofacitinib. The sequence was collected from a human donor with alopecia areata. The gene calls are TRBV9 and TRBJ1-1, with D possibly TRBD1 on 5 matching bases. The CDR3 spells CASSAREANTEAFF. CDR3 bases: TGTGCCAGCAGCGCCAGGGAGGCGAACACTGAAGCTTTCTTT.